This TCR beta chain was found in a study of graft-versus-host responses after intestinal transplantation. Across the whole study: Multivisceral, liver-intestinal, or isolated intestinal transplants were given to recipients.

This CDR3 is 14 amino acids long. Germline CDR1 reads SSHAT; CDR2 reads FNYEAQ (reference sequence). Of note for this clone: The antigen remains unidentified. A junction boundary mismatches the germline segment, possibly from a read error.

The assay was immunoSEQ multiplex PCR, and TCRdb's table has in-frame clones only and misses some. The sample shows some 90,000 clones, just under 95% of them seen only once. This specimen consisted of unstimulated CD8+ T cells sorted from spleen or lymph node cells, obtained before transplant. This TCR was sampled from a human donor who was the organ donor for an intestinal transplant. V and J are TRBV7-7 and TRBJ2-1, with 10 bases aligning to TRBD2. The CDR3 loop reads CASSPSGGYNEQFF. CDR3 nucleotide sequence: TGTGCTAGCAGCCCTAGCGGGGGCTACAATGAGCAGTTCTTC.